What follows are 29 T cell receptor beta chains derived from one specimen sequenced in a study of blood T cell repertoires in COVID-19. The method was immunoSEQ multiplex PCR; TCRdb's version includes in-frame clones alone and lacks a portion of them. The table lists nearly 70,000 clones, roughly 87% of them singletons. Sequenced: peripheral blood. The receptors derive from a woman in her 50s with COVID-19, enrolled during active disease.

Only a few counts were recorded for this clone. The J gene is TRBJ2-7, the V gene TRBV20-1, with D possibly TRBD2 on 5 matching bases. Germline V gene lookup returns CDR1 DFQATT and CDR2 SNEGSKA (reference sequence). V lost 3 bases and J lost 6, with 15 bases in between. The CDR3 runs 13 residues. The DNA for the CDR3 is TGCAGTGCTAGTTTGGGGAGAATTGGCGAGCAGTACTTC. It codes for CSASLGRIGEQYF.

J is TRBJ2-6 and V is TRBV19; the D gene is possibly TRBD1 (6 bases). V dropped 6 bases and J dropped 0 bases, with 12 bases sitting between them. This CDR3 comprises 16 residues. The germline V gene encodes CDR1 LNHDA and CDR2 SQIVND (reference sequence). CDR3 sequence: CASSHRASSGANVLTF. For the CDR3, the DNA is TGTGCCAGTAGCCACAGGGCAAGCTCTGGGGCCAACGTCCTGACTTTC.

V is TRBV28 and J is TRBJ1-5; possible D gene TRBD1, 5 bases. The ends were cut back, 6 bases at V and 5 bases at J, with 11 bases in the middle. Germline CDR1 reads MDHEN; CDR2 reads SYDVKM. The CDR3 extends over 13 amino acids. The CDR3 loop reads CASSWAGDQPQHF. CDR3 sequence (DNA): TGTGCCAGCAGCTGGGCGGGGGATCAGCCCCAGCATTTT.

The chain joins TRBV10-3 to TRBJ2-3; 8 bases are a match to TRBD2. This CDR3 region has 16 residues. Losses at the gene ends were 2 bases for V and 0 bases for J; bases not matched to a gene: 4. Germline lookup yields CDR1 ENHRY and CDR2 SYGVKD. The CDR3 here is CAISEAVAGSTDTQYF. The DNA for the CDR3 is TGTGCCATCAGTGAGGCGGTAGCGGGAAGCACAGATACGCAGTATTTT.

A single count supports this clone. The chain joins TRBV27 to TRBJ2-6; tentative D call: TRBD2 (5 bases). Trimming pared 4 bases from V and 7 bases from J, leaving 17 bases between. The CDR3 runs 16 residues. Germline V CDR1 and CDR2: MNHEY, SMNVEV (reference sequence). The CDR3: CASSSNLRGRANVLTF. CDR3 DNA sequence: TGTGCCAGCAGTTCCAATCTCCGGGGTCGCGCCAACGTCCTGACTTTC.

The chain couples TRBV10-1 to TRBJ2-7; the match to TRBD2 covers 8 bases. Trimming at V came to 2 bases and at J to 2 bases, leaving 5 bases not matched to a gene. The germline V gene encodes CDR1 WNHNN and CDR2 SYGVQD (reference sequence). This CDR3 comprises 15 residues. The CDR3 reads CASSERLAGPYEQYF. The DNA of the CDR3 is TGCGCCAGCAGTGAGAGGCTAGCGGGTCCCTACGAGCAGTACTTC.

V and J are TRBV16 and TRBJ1-2; D is undetermined. The CDR3 has 16 amino acids. Trimming left V 0 bases short and J 0 bases short, with 11 bases between. From germline, CDR1 is KGHSY and CDR2 FQNENV. Written as DNA, the CDR3 is TGTGCCAGCAGCCAATCGCGAGAGGGAACTAACTATGGCTACACCTTC. Protein sequence: CASSQSREGTNYGYTF. The whole variable domain, filled in from reference TRBV16 and TRBJ1-2, reads GEEVAQTPKHLVRGEGQKAKLYCAPIKGHSYVFWYQQVLKNEFKFLISFQNENVFDETGMPKERFSAKCLPNSPCSLEIQATKLEDSAVYFCASSQSREGTNYGYTFGSGTRLTVV.

The rearrangement joins TRBV18 to TRBJ2-7, with a tentative D call TRBD1 (5 bases). This CDR3 has 13 residues. V was cut by 1 base and J by 3 bases, with 7 bases left in between. Germline V gives CDR1 KGHSH, CDR2 LQKENI. This CDR3 is CASSPRTNYEQYF. DNA for the CDR3: TGTGCCAGCTCACCACGGACAAACTACGAGCAGTACTTC.

The J gene is TRBJ2-5, the V gene TRBV7-8, with D tentatively TRBD1 (5 bases). Germline CDR1 is SGHVS and CDR2 is FQNEAQ. There are 14 residues in the CDR3. V lost 4 bases and J lost 6, with 15 bases in between. The CDR3 reads CASSSEGETKTQYF. The CDR3 region has the DNA TGTGCCAGCAGCTCAGAAGGGGAAACGAAGACCCAGTACTTC.

For this clone: A junction boundary mismatches the germline segment, possibly from a read error. The chain couples TRBV7-2 to TRBJ2-7; perhaps TRBD2 as D (9 bases). CDR1 is SGHTA, CDR2 FQGNSA, per germline. This CDR3 spans 15 amino acids. This CDR3 is CASSLAGQALNEQYF. In DNA form, the CDR3 reads TGTGCCAGCAGCCTAGCGGGACAGGCGCTCAACGAGCAGTACTTC.

This clone was recorded only once. The chain has TRBV4-1 and TRBJ1-2; 8 nucleotides align to TRBD1. The V and J ends lost 2 bases and 4 bases, in that order; junction bases with no gene match: 15. Germline CDR1 reads MGHRA; CDR2 reads YSYEKL. CDR3 size: 18 residues. In DNA, the CDR3 is TGCGCCAGCAGCCAATCAACCGGGACAGGTGATGCCAGCTATGGCTACACCTTC. This translates into CASSQSTGTGDASYGYTF.

CDR3 amino acids: CASSFGISENTGELFF. The CDR3 nucleotides read TGTGCCAGCAGCTTCGGTATTAGCGAGAACACCGGGGAGCTGTTTTTT. V and J are TRBV7-9 and TRBJ2-2; perhaps TRBD2 as D (5 bases). The CDR3 is made up of 16 amino acids. Germline lookup yields CDR1 SEHNR and CDR2 FQNEAQ (reference sequence). Trimming took off 3 bases at V and 1 base at J, with 12 bases between the two ends.

In nucleotides, the CDR3 is TGTGCCAGTAGTAGACCCCGGGGACTAGCGGATTGGAATGAGCAGTTCTTC. This gives the protein CASSRPRGLADWNEQFF. The chain links TRBV19 to TRBJ2-1, with 11 positions matching TRBD2. CDR1 LNHDA and CDR2 SQIVND come from the germline V gene (reference sequence). V lost 4 bases, J lost 7 bases, and 12 bases stayed unmatched. The CDR3 sequence is 17 residues long.

The rearrangement joins TRBV4-3 to TRBJ2-7; TRBD1 matches at 11 bases. Trimming at V came to 0 bases and at J to 4 bases, leaving 11 bases not matched to a gene. CDR1 LGHNA and CDR2 YSLEER come from the germline V gene. The CDR3 has 18 amino acids. CDR3 loop: CASSQDRGSGQGVYEQYF. DNA for the CDR3: TGCGCCAGCAGCCAAGATCGAGGGTCGGGACAGGGGGTTTACGAGCAGTACTTC.

The V gene is TRBV4-1, the J gene TRBJ1-3; D is unresolved. Deletions cut 4 bases from V and 7 bases from J, with 17 bases between. Germline V CDR1 and CDR2: MGHRA, YSYEKL. CDR3 length: 15 amino acids. CDR3 DNA sequence: TGCGCCAGCAGCCGATCGGGAGGGATCGAGAACACCATATATTTT. Translated: CASSRSGGIENTIYF.

The V gene is TRBV15, the J gene TRBJ1-2, with D maybe TRBD1 (5 bases). V lost 0 bases and J 8 bases, leaving 16 bases between the germline ends. This CDR3 region has 15 residues. Per germline, CDR1 LNHNV and CDR2 YYDKDF (reference sequence). The CDR3 protein is CATSRDRSHGGGYTF. CDR3 nucleotides: TGTGCCACCAGCAGAGATCGGTCCCATGGGGGGGGCTACACCTTC.

J is TRBJ2-5 and V is TRBV3-1 (or the pseudogene TRBV3-2); D is perhaps TRBD1 (6 bases). CDR3 size: 16 residues. Trimming removed 4 bases from V and 1 base from J, with 16 bases in between. CDR1 is LGHDT and CDR2 is YNNKEL in the germline V gene (reference sequence). Here the CDR3 reads CASSRLSGQPQETQYF. CDR3 DNA sequence: TGTGCCAGCAGCCGGTTATCCGGACAGCCCCAAGAGACCCAGTACTTC.

V usage is TRBV28 and J usage is TRBJ1-1; 10 bases are shared with TRBD1. This CDR3 spans 15 amino acids. Germline loops: CDR1 MDHEN, CDR2 SYDVKM. With 3 bases clipped from V and 10 bases from J, the junction kept 11 bases outside the gene matches. CDR3 in amino acids: CASSLTGGPGGAAFF. CDR3 bases: TGTGCCAGCAGTTTGACAGGGGGCCCCGGAGGGGCAGCTTTCTTT. Together with reference TRBV28 and TRBJ1-1, the CDR3 gives the full variable domain: DVKVTQSSRYLVKRTGEKVFLECVQDMDHENMFWYRQDPGLGLRLIYFSYDVKMKEKGDIPEGYSVSREKKERFSLILESASTNQTSMYLCASSLTGGPGGAAFFGQGTRLTVV.

J is TRBJ2-1 and V is TRBV6-2 or TRBV6-3; 9 nucleotides agree with TRBD1. This CDR3 is built from 17 residues. The V gene end was trimmed by 2 bases and the J gene end by 0 bases; junction bases not matched to a gene: 5. Germline CDR1 MNHEY, CDR2 SVGEGT. For the CDR3, the DNA is TGTGCCAGCAGTTACCACAAACAGGGGGCCTCCTACAATGAGCAGTTCTTC. Its translation: CASSYHKQGASYNEQFF.

The chain combines TRBV11-3 with TRBJ2-3; 7 bases are a match to TRBD1. CDR3 size: 14 residues. The germline V gene has CDR1 SGHNT and CDR2 YENEEA. J lost 0 bases, V lost 8 bases, and 5 bases had no gene match. In nucleotides, the CDR3 is TGTGCCAGCCGGGACAGTTCTAGCACAGATACGCAGTATTTT. Its translation: CASRDSSSTDTQYF.

V and J are TRBV5-4 and TRBJ1-4, with 8 bases identical to TRBD1. The junction had 7 bases not matched to a gene; V was cut back by 4 bases and J by 8 bases. The CDR3 has 14 amino acids. Germline values: CDR1 SGHNT, CDR2 YYREEE (reference sequence). In DNA form, the CDR3 reads TGTGCCAGCAGCAGGGACAGGATTAGCGAAAAACTGTTTTTT. It encodes CASSRDRISEKLFF.

The genes are TRBV6-6 and TRBJ1-1; no clear D. The CDR3 has 11 residues. V dropped 8 bases and J dropped 3 bases, with 7 bases sitting between them. CDR1 is MNHNY and CDR2 is SVGAGI in the germline V gene (reference sequence). In DNA, the CDR3 is TGTGCCAGCGTCGAGGACACTGAAGCTTTCTTT. It encodes CASVEDTEAFF.

The genes are TRBV6-6 and TRBJ2-7, with D possibly TRBD1 on 8 matching bases. Trimming took off 0 bases at V and 5 bases at J, with 17 bases between the two ends. CDR1 is MNHNY, CDR2 SVGAGI, per germline (reference sequence). This CDR3 spans 16 amino acids. CDR3 DNA sequence: TGTGCCAGCAGTTACTCGACAAGGACAGGGAGGGACGAGCAGTACTTC. Protein: CASSYSTRTGRDEQYF.

This clone has a handful of counts. This chain connects TRBV28 to TRBJ1-1, with TRBD1 as a possible D gene (6 bases). The germline CDR1 and CDR2 sequences are MDHEN and SYDVKM. Trimming left V 5 bases short and J 4 bases short, with 14 bases between. The CDR3 runs to 14 residues. Written as DNA, the CDR3 is TGTGCCAGCAGTCCGCCGAGGGGGACCACTGAAGCTTTCTTT. Its protein product is CASSPPRGTTEAFF.

The chain carries TRBV6-5 and TRBJ2-7; D not resolved. Per germline, CDR1 MNHEY and CDR2 SVGAGI. The CDR3 consists of 13 residues. With 5 bases removed from V and 3 bases from J, the gap between germline ends came to 11 bases. This CDR3 reads CASSRGVFYEQYF. DNA of the CDR3: TGTGCCAGCAGTCGAGGAGTTTTCTACGAGCAGTACTTC.

The rearrangement uses TRBV6-5 and TRBJ2-7; 7 bases match TRBD2. The CDR3 runs to 14 residues. V was clipped by 6 bases and J by 2 bases; unmatched bases: 7. CDR1 MNHEY and CDR2 SVGAGI come from the germline V gene. CDR3 in amino acids: CASSLLGGTYEQYF. Here the CDR3 DNA reads TGTGCCAGCAGCCTCCTCGGGGGGACCTACGAGCAGTACTTC.

This clone has a single count. The genes are TRBV19 and TRBJ2-6; 9 bases agree with TRBD1. CDR3 size: 14 residues. Trimming cost V 8 bases and J 4 bases; bases outside gene matches: 3. CDR1 and CDR2 from the germline V gene are LNHDA and SQIVND (reference sequence). The CDR3 is CASGTGTGANVLTF. The CDR3 nucleotides read TGTGCCAGTGGGACAGGGACCGGGGCCAACGTCCTGACTTTC.

V is TRBV12-3 or TRBV12-4 and J is TRBJ2-1, with 7 positions matching TRBD2. The V segment lost 3 bases and the J segment 16 bases; nucleotides outside the gene matches: 12. The CDR3 loop spans 13 amino acids. Here the CDR3 DNA reads TGTGCCAGCAGTTTGGAGTTTGCGGGAGCGGGATTCTTC. This encodes CASSLEFAGAGFF.

The genes are TRBV20-1 and TRBJ2-7, with TRBD2 matching over 8 bases. J lost 9 bases, V lost 3 bases, and 13 bases had no gene match. This CDR3 is built from 14 residues. Germline assignment: CDR1 DFQATT and CDR2 SNEGSKA (reference sequence). CDR3 loop: CSASVAGIGSVQYF. The CDR3 coding sequence is TGCAGTGCTAGTGTAGCGGGAATTGGTAGTGTGCAGTACTTC.